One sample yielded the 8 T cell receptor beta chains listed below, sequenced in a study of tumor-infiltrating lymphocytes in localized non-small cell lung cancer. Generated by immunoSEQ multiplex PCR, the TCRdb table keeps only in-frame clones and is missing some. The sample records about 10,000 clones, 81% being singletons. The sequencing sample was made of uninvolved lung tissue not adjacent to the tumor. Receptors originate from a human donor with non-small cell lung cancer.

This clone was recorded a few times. DNA for the CDR3: TGCGCCAGCAAAGTCCTTTCGACAAACTCCTACGAGCAGTACTTC. Amino acids: CASKVLSTNSYEQYF. This chain uses TRBV5-1 with TRBJ2-7; D is ambiguous. This CDR3 comprises 15 residues. V was clipped by 6 bases and J by 0 bases, with 16 bases between them. Germline lookup yields CDR1 SGHRS and CDR2 YFSETQ.

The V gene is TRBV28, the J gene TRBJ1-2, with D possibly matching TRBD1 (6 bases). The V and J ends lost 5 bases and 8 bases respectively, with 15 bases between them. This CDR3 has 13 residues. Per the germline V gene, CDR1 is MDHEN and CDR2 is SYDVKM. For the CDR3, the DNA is TGTGCCAGCAGTGATACAGGGTCGTCCGGCTACACCTTC. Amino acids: CASSDTGSSGYTF.

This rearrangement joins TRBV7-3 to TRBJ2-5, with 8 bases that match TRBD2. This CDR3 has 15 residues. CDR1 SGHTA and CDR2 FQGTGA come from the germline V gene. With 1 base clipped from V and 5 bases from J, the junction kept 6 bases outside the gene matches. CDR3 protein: CASSLRRGAVETQYF. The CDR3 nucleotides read TGTGCCAGCAGCTTAAGGCGGGGGGCAGTTGAGACCCAGTACTTC. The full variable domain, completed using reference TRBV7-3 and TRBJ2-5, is GAGVSQTPSNKVTEKGKYVELRCDPISGHTALYWYRQSLGQGPEFLIYFQGTGAADDSGLPNDRFFAVRPEGSVSTLKIQRTERGDSAVYLCASSLRRGAVETQYFGPGTRLLVL.

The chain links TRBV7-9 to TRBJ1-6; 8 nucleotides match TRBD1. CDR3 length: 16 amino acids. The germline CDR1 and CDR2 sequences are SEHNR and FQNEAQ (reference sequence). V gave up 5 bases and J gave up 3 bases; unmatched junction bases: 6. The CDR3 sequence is CASSDGQGFYNSPLHF. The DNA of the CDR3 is TGTGCCAGCAGCGATGGACAGGGCTTCTATAATTCACCCCTCCACTTT.

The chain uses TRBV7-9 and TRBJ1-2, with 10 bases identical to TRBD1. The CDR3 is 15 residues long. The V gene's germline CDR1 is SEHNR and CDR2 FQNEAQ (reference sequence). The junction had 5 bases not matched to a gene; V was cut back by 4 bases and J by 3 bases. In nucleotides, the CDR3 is TGTGCCAGCAGCTCCCCCGGGACAGGGGACTATGGCTACACCTTC. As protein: CASSSPGTGDYGYTF.

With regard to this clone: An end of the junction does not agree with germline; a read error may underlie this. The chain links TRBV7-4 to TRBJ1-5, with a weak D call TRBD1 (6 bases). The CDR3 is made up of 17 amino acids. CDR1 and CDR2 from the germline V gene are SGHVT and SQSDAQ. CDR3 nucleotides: TGTGCAAGCATCCCGCACAGGGCTTACTATAGCAATCAGCCCCAGCATTTT. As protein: CASIPHRAYYSNQPQHF.

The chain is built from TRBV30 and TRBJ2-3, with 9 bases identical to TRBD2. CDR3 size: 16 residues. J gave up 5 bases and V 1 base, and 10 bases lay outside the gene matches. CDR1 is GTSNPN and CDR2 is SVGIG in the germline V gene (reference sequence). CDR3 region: CAWSAQASGVGDTQYF. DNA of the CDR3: TGTGCCTGGAGTGCTCAGGCTAGCGGGGTTGGAGATACGCAGTATTTT. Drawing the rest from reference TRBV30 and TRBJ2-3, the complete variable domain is SQTIHQWPATLVQPVGSPLSLECTVEGTSNPNLYWYRQAAGRGLQLLFYSVGIGQISSEVPQNLSASRPQDRQFILSSKKLLLSDSGFYLCAWSAQASGVGDTQYFGPGTRLTVL.

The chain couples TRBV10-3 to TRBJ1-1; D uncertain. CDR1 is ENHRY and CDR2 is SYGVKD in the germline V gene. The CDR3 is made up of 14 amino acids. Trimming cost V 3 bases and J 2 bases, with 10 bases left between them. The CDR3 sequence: CAISEGNSNTEAFF. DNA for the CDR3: TGTGCCATCAGTGAAGGGAACAGCAACACTGAAGCTTTCTTT.